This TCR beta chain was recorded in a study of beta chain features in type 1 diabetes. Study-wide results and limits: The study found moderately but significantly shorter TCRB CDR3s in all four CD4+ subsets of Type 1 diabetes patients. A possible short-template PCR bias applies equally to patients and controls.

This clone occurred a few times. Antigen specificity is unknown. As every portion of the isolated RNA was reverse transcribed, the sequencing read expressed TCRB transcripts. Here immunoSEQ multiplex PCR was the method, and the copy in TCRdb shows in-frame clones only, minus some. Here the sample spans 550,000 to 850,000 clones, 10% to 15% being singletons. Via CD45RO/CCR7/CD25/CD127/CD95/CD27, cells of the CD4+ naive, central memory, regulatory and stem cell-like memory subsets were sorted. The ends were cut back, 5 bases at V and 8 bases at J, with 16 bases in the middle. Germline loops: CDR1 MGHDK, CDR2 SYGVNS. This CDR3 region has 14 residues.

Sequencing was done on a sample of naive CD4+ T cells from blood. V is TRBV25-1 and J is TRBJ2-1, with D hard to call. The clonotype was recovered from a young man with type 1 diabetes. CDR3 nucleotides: TGTGCCAGCAGTCCGGGTCCCCGACACTATGAGCAGTTCTTC. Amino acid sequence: CASSPGPRHYEQFF.